The 20 T cell receptor beta chains given below trace back to one sample, sequenced in a study of cytomegalovirus exposure and HLA in healthy donors. The table came from immunoSEQ multiplex PCR; TCRdb's copy has only in-frame clones and leaves some out. Altogether about 200,000 clones are present, more than 70% being singletons, with the ten largest covering roughly 1.6%. The specimen was PBMCs. All receptors derive from a young woman in good health and CMV-seronegative.

Only a few counts were recorded for this clone. The genes are TRBV7-9 and TRBJ1-1; TRBD1 matches 9 bases. The CDR3 length is 14 residues. Trimming removed 1 base from V and 4 bases from J; junction bases left unmatched: 1. Germline-derived CDR1 and CDR2 are SEHNR and FQNEAQ (reference sequence). The CDR3 loop is CASSLGTGATEAFF. In nucleotides, the CDR3 is TGTGCCAGCAGCTTAGGGACAGGGGCCACTGAAGCTTTCTTT. The whole variable domain, remainder taken from reference TRBV7-9 and TRBJ1-1, is DTGVSQNPRHKITKRGQNVTFRCDPISEHNRLYWYRQTLGQGPEFLTYFQNEAQLEKSRLLSDRFSAERPKGSFSTLEIQRTEQGDSAMYLCASSLGTGATEAFFGQGTRLTVV.

The chain joins TRBV7-3 to TRBJ2-4, with D unresolved. The CDR3 extends over 14 amino acids. The ends were cut back, 1 base at V and 0 bases at J, with 4 bases in the middle. Germline lookup yields CDR1 SGHTA and CDR2 FQGTGA. CDR3 sequence: CASSLRVAKNIQYF. The CDR3 DNA is TGTGCCAGCAGCTTAAGAGTAGCCAAAAACATTCAGTACTTC. The entire variable domain, with the rest obtained from reference TRBV7-3 and TRBJ2-4, is as follows: GAGVSQTPSNKVTEKGKYVELRCDPISGHTALYWYRQSLGQGPEFLIYFQGTGAADDSGLPNDRFFAVRPEGSVSTLKIQRTERGDSAVYLCASSLRVAKNIQYFGAGTRLSVL.

This clone was counted once. V is TRBV19 and J is TRBJ2-3; unclear D gene. Germline V gives CDR1 LNHDA, CDR2 SQIVND (reference sequence). Trimming cost V 7 bases and J 0 bases, with 8 bases left between them. This CDR3 region has 13 residues. The CDR3 is CASTPSSTDTQYF. CDR3 bases: TGTGCCAGTACTCCCTCTAGCACAGATACGCAGTATTTT.

This clone has a single count. The chain employs TRBV5-4 and TRBJ1-1; D is unclear. The germline V gene encodes CDR1 SGHNT and CDR2 YYREEE (reference sequence). Trimming pared 4 bases from V and 2 bases from J, leaving 6 bases between. CDR3 length equals 12 residues. The CDR3 loop reads CASSDINTEAFF. Written as DNA, the CDR3 is TGTGCCAGCAGCGACATAAACACTGAAGCTTTCTTT.

The CDR3: CASNLRGSGANVLTF. The CDR3 DNA is TGCGCCAGCAACTTAAGGGGCTCTGGGGCCAACGTCCTGACTTTC. This rearrangement joins TRBV5-1 to TRBJ2-6; possible D gene TRBD1, 5 bases. This CDR3 contains 15 residues. Germline-derived CDR1 and CDR2 are SGHRS and YFSETQ. V shed 6 bases and J shed 0 bases, with 10 bases lying between them.

CDR3 coding DNA: TGTGCCAGCAGTAGACTAGCCGGGGGCCCAGATACGCAGTATTTT. Translating gives CASSRLAGGPDTQYF. The chain carries TRBV27 and TRBJ2-3, with a weak D call TRBD2 (7 bases). Germline CDR1 is MNHEY and CDR2 is SMNVEV (reference sequence). Trimming took 5 bases from V and 4 from J, leaving 16 bases between them. This CDR3 has 15 residues.

This rearrangement joins TRBV29-1 to TRBJ1-5, with TRBD1 matching 7 bases. Germline assignment: CDR1 SQVTM and CDR2 ANQGSEA. This CDR3 region has 14 residues. Trimming cost V 4 bases and J 0 bases; bases outside gene matches: 3. The DNA of the CDR3 is TGCAGCGTTGCGCAGGGGGTTAGCAATCAGCCCCAGCATTTT. The encoded protein is CSVAQGVSNQPQHF.

The chain uses TRBV5-1 and TRBJ1-3; TRBD1 might be the D (6 bases). Between the trimmed V and J ends, which lost 2 bases and 2 bases, there was a span of 11 bases. The CDR3 runs 15 residues. From germline, CDR1 is SGHRS and CDR2 YFSETQ. DNA for the CDR3: TGCGCCAGCAGCTTCGACAGGATGCCTGGAAACACCATATATTTT. Its protein is CASSFDRMPGNTIYF.

The chain's CDR3 is CATRQPGGGTDTQYF. DNA of the CDR3: TGTGCCACTAGACAACCGGGGGGTGGCACAGATACGCAGTATTTT. The V gene is TRBV19, the J gene TRBJ2-3; 7 bases match TRBD2. The V gene end was trimmed by 10 bases and the J gene end by 1 base; junction bases not matched to a gene: 11. This CDR3 region has 15 residues. Per germline, CDR1 LNHDA and CDR2 SQIVND (reference sequence).

The CDR3 protein is CASSPGPGGETQYF. The CDR3 nucleotides read TGTGCCAGCAGCCCCGGTCCAGGGGGAGAGACCCAGTACTTC. V gene TRBV9 combines with J gene TRBJ2-5, with 7 bases aligning to TRBD1. CDR3 length: 14 residues. Looked up from germline, CDR1 is SGDLS and CDR2 is YYNGEE. J was trimmed by 4 bases and V by 4 bases; bases with no gene match: 7.

The chain has TRBV14 and TRBJ2-1; 8 bases are shared with TRBD1. The germline V gene has CDR1 SGHDN and CDR2 FVKESK. This CDR3 spans 13 amino acids. The V gene end was trimmed by 4 bases and the J gene end by 6 bases; junction bases not matched to a gene: 2. Here the CDR3 reads CASSLGTGNEQFF. The CDR3 DNA reads as TGTGCCAGCAGCCTGGGGACAGGCAATGAGCAGTTCTTC.

The gene calls are TRBV27 and TRBJ2-7, with 8 bases matching TRBD1. The germline V gene has CDR1 MNHEY and CDR2 SMNVEV (reference sequence). The CDR3 sequence is 14 residues long. After removal of 5 bases from V and 3 bases from J, the junction contained 6 bases not matched to a gene. The CDR3 reads CASSHGQGSYEQYF. The CDR3 nucleotides are TGTGCCAGCAGTCACGGACAGGGTAGCTACGAGCAGTACTTC.

The chain links TRBV6-4 to TRBJ2-7, with 7 bases identical to TRBD1. J lost 6 bases, V lost 3 bases, and 5 bases had no gene match. The germline V gene has CDR1 MRHNA and CDR2 SNTAGT. This CDR3 is 13 amino acids long. The CDR3 loop is CASSEQGRSEQYF. The CDR3 region has the DNA TGTGCCAGCAGTGAACAGGGGCGAAGCGAGCAGTACTTC.

V gene TRBV7-2 combines with J gene TRBJ1-5; perhaps TRBD1 as D (6 bases). This CDR3 comprises 14 residues. Per the germline V gene, CDR1 is SGHTA and CDR2 is FQGNSA. Trimming stripped 5 bases from V and 3 bases from J, with 11 bases between. The CDR3 is CASSLDRYNQPQHF. Here the CDR3 DNA reads TGTGCCAGCAGCCTTGACAGGTACAATCAGCCCCAGCATTTT.

The V and J genes are TRBV7-6 and TRBJ2-5; 9 bases fit TRBD2. Looked up from germline, CDR1 is SGHVS and CDR2 is FNYEAQ. This CDR3 spans 16 amino acids. Trimming at V came to 5 bases and at J to 4 bases, leaving 11 bases not matched to a gene. DNA for the CDR3: TGTGCCAGCAGCCCCCTAGCGGGGACGCAGGGAGAGACCCAGTACTTC. This translates into CASSPLAGTQGETQYF.

This sequence joins TRBV11-2 and TRBJ2-1; 10 bases agree with TRBD2. Germline-derived CDR1 and CDR2 are SGHAT and FQNNGV. The CDR3 sequence is 19 residues long. Trimming took 5 bases from V and 5 from J; bases not matched to a gene: 18. CDR3 amino acids: CASSHNSLAGVNSHNEQFF. In nucleotides, the CDR3 is TGTGCCAGCAGCCACAACAGCCTAGCGGGGGTAAACAGCCACAATGAGCAGTTCTTC.

This clone is categorized as large. The V and J genes are TRBV2 and TRBJ1-2, with D perhaps matching TRBD1 (6 bases). CDR3 length: 15 residues. Looked up from germline, CDR1 is SNHLY and CDR2 is FYNNEI. Trimming removed 5 bases at V and 6 bases at J, with 19 bases between. For the CDR3, the DNA is TGTGCCAGCAGTAATCAAATCAGGGGAATAGATGGCTACACCTTC. Translated, it gives CASSNQIRGIDGYTF.

This clone was observed a single time. V is TRBV7-9 and J is TRBJ1-5, with a tentative D call TRBD1 (5 bases). The CDR3 has 14 residues. Trimming took off 5 bases at V and 0 bases at J, with 8 bases between the two ends. CDR1 SEHNR and CDR2 FQNEAQ come from the germline V gene (reference sequence). CDR3 loop: CASSGGYSNQPQHF. CDR3 sequence (DNA): TGTGCCAGCAGCGGGGGGTATAGCAATCAGCCCCAGCATTTT.

The V and J genes are TRBV27 and TRBJ2-7, with 10 bases fitting TRBD2. This CDR3 region has 14 residues. Germline CDR1 is MNHEY and CDR2 is SMNVEV (reference sequence). The V segment lost 9 bases and the J segment 1 base; nucleotides outside the gene matches: 6. The chain's CDR3 is CASSRTSGSYEQYF. In DNA form, the CDR3 reads TGTGCCAGTTCCAGGACTAGCGGTTCCTACGAGCAGTACTTC.

This clone has only one observation. The genes are TRBV5-1 and TRBJ2-3, with unresolved D. V dropped 4 bases and J dropped 5 bases, with 11 bases sitting between them. This CDR3 is 13 amino acids long. Germline CDR1 is SGHRS and CDR2 is YFSETQ. The CDR3 spells CASSLTGLDTQYF. Here the CDR3 DNA reads TGCGCCAGCAGCCTTACCGGTTTAGATACGCAGTATTTT.